This TCR beta chain was sequenced during a study of radiation and T cells in renal cell carcinoma (dated by TCRdb to 2018 to 2020). Regarding the study in general: A total of 50 to 60 samples underwent TCR beta sequencing, made up of 25 or so tumors and some 27 peripheral blood samples. The last blood draw happened 4 weeks after radiation, timed to coincide with nephrectomy. Across all 50 or so samples, around 4,000,000 unique CDR3 nucleotide sequences encoding over 2.5 million unique CDR3 amino acid sequences were identified.

Broader findings and caveats from the paper: Effects of radiation dose or scheduling on the TCR repertoire could not be addressed with the single-armed trial design. Because no pretreatment tumor biopsies were available, whether clonotypes were present in the tumor at baseline could not be determined. In blood, the top tumor clonotypes increased from baseline to 2 weeks after radiation and then shrank by 4 weeks, which suggests a temporary expansion of tumor-resident clones. Dynamics of the blood repertoire were not tracked past 4 weeks after treatment.

Worth noting for this clone: Its antigen specificity is not known. No quality values exist for individual bases; no much larger clone is one base distant.

V has 4 bases trimmed and J has 10 bases trimmed; junction bases matching no gene number 15. The CDR3, cysteine through phenylalanine, is 17 amino acids long. Here the CDR3 DNA is all that survives: 51 bases in frame from base 1. In the germline V gene (reference sequence), CDR1 corresponds to SGHNT and CDR2 to YYREEE. Following the manufacturer's recommendations, the immunoSEQ kit was used to generate TCR beta libraries from genomic DNA. For library preparation, a first multiplex PCR was performed with proprietary primers, followed by a second PCR in which unique barcodes were added, and bead cleanups were performed after each round. A kit-provided positive control reaction and a negative control reaction were included in every sample batch. The final libraries were assessed on an Agilent 4200 TapeStation D1000 ScreenTape, pooled by volume, and quantified by qPCR. An Illumina NextSeq500 fitted with a MidOutput 150-cycle cartridge performed the sequencing, running 156 Read1 cycles and 15 Index1 cycles with the kit's custom primers. The pooled library was loaded at roughly 0.92 pM with a roughly 20% PhiX control spike-in. The authors' pipeline ran thus. Vendor-processed data were analyzed in R, with a clonotype defined as all T cells sharing the same CDR3 nucleotide sequence. In the clone abundance analyses, frequencies were normalized to the 10,000 most abundant clones in each sample. Public T cell clones, averaging fewer than five per sample, were removed before analysis. An abundance difference of at least 32-fold between compartments was the criterion for calling clonotypes tumor-enriched or baseline blood-enriched. Clonotypes expanded or contracted between blood time points were identified with a beta-binomial differential abundance model. Tumor-blood repertoire similarity was measured with the Baroni-Urbani and Buser coefficient, and groups were compared using two-tailed Wilcoxon tests in R. This is the immuneACCESS table as TCRdb keeps it, with only in-frame sequences that have V and J called. A part of the clones is gone; compared with another copy, unresolved V genes explain less than half, and the rest is unexplained. V and J calls and clone size are copied from that table; D and trimming were computed from the DNA. This sample lists 150,000 to 200,000 clones; roughly 90% were detected once. The ten biggest clones cover over 9% of the sample.

The time point label, read with the paper, signifies: blood 4 weeks post-SBRT, at nephrectomy. Sample treatment or condition, as interpreted from the label and publication: 15 Gy SBRT to primary tumor, nephrectomy 4 weeks later. Samples came from a clinical trial, in which primary renal cell carcinomas received 15 Gy stereotactic body radiation therapy followed by nephrectomy 4 weeks later. To follow tumor-enriched clonotypes, serial peripheral blood was collected from radiation-treated patients at baseline and at 2 weeks and 4 weeks after SBRT. Every patient's renal cell carcinoma showed clear cell pathology. The QIAamp DNA Blood Mini Kit (Qiagen) was used to prepare genomic DNA for TCR sequencing. The analyses included only samples that passed all quality control checks.

This chain joins TRBV5-4 to TRBJ1-6, with 9 junctional bases fitting TRBD1. This TCR came from a woman aged 45-65 years with renal cell carcinoma. The sample consisted of blood, taken from a patient whose treatment included radiotherapy and nephrectomy. The CDR3 here reads CASSAGQGPMVGSPLHF. The DNA sequence follows: TGTGCCAGCAGCGCCGGACAGGGGCCCATGGTAGGGTCACCCCTCCACTTT.